This note documents a single T cell receptor (beta chain) sequence. Its antigen is as yet unknown. Antigen-specific CD4+ T cells were expanded with viral peptide pools in the ViraFEST assay before sequencing. When around 10 days of culture had elapsed, CD4+ T cells were isolated. Two doses of either BNT162b2 or mRNA-1273 were given to each participant. The source of the sample is a study of vaccination effects on CD4 cells after COVID-19. Findings of the study overall: In vaccinees who were healthy, merely 1 out of 255 vaccine-induced clones cross-reacted with common cold coronaviruses.

Assay used: immunoSEQ multiplex PCR; TCRdb lists only in-frame clones, some missing. The data contain 70,000 to 85,000 clones, 75% to 85% of them singletons. Looked up from germline, CDR1 is SNHLY and CDR2 is FYNNEI. Trimming removed 6 bases at V and 5 bases at J, with 11 bases between. The CDR3 has 14 residues. The gene calls are TRBV2 and TRBJ1-6, with D possibly being TRBD1 (5 bases). The sample in question was CD4+ T cells from PBMCs cultured with HCoV-229E spike peptides, obtained after COVID-19 vaccination. The receptor was derived from a human donor who received a COVID-19 vaccine. CDR3 amino acids: CASRGEYNNSPLHF. The DNA for the CDR3 is TGTGCCAGCAGGGGGGAGTACAATAATTCACCCCTCCACTTT.